Here is one T cell receptor (beta chain) with its context. Its antigen remains unknown. Clones were read by immunoSEQ multiplex PCR, and TCRdb kept only the in-frame ones, dropping some. The data show over 100,000 clones, more than 70% seen once. The data were obtained in a study of T cell responses to AZD1222 COVID-19 vaccine. Study information: Pooling of second doses given at about 4 or about 12 weeks was done.

Study-wide findings and caveats: The number of AZD1222 recipients seropositive at baseline was only five to seven.

V lost 1 base to trimming and J lost 3 bases; unmatched junction nucleotides: 7. Looked up from germline, CDR1 is SGHTA and CDR2 is FQGNSA. This CDR3 region has 18 residues. The sequences come from peripheral blood, collected on day 0 of AZD1222 vaccination. This TCR was recovered from an adult in good health. This rearrangement joins TRBV7-2 to TRBJ2-4, with 12 bases matching TRBD2. CDR3 DNA sequence: TGTGCCAGCAGCTTAGTGTCTAGCGGGGGGGCCGACAAAAACATTCAGTACTTC. Its protein product is CASSLVSSGGADKNIQYF. The whole variable domain, filled in from reference TRBV7-2 and TRBJ2-4, reads GAGVSQSPSNKVTEKGKDVELRCDPISGHTALYWYRQSLGQGLEFLIYFQGNSAPDKSGLPSDRFSAERTGGSVSTLTIQRTQQEDSAVYLCASSLVSSGGADKNIQYFGAGTRLSVL.